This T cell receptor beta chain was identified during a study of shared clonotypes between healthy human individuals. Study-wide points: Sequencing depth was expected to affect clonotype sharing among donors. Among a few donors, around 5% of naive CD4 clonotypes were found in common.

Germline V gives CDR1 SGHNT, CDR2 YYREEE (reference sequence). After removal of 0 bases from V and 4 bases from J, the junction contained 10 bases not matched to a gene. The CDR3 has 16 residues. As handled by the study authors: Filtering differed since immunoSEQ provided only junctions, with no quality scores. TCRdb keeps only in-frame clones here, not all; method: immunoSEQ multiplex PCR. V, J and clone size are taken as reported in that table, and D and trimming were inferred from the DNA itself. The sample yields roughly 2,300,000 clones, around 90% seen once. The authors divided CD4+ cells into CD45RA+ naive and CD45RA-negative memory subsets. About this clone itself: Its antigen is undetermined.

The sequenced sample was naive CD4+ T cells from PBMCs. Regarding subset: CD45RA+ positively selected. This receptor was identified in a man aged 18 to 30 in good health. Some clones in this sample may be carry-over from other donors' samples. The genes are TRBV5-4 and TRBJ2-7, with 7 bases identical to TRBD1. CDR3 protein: CASSLAGGQGVYEQYF. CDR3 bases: TGTGCCAGCAGCTTGGCCGGAGGTCAGGGGGTGTACGAGCAGTACTTC.